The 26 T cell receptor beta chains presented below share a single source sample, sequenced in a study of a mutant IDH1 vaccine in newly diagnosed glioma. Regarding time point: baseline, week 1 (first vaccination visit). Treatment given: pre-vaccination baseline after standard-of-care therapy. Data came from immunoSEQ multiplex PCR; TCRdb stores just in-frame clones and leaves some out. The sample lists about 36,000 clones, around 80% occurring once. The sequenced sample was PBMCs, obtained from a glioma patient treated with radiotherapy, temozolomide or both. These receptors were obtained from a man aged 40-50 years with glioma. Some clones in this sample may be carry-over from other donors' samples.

The CDR3 bases are TGTGCCAGCAGCCCCAACGACAGGGTCCATGAAGCTTTCTTT. Its protein product is CASSPNDRVHEAFF. The chain joins TRBV5-6 to TRBJ1-1; 7 nucleotides align to TRBD1. The J segment lost 7 bases and the V segment lost 4 bases, leaving 10 bases of the junction unmatched. CDR3 length equals 14 residues. The germline V gene encodes CDR1 SGHDT and CDR2 YYEEEE.

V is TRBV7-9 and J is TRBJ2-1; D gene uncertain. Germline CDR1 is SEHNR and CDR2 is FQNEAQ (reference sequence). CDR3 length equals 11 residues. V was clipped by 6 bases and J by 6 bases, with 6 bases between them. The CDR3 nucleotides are TGTGCCAGCAGGGGCTCCAATGAGCAGTTCTTC. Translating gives CASRGSNEQFF. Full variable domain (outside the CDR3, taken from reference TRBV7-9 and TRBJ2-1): DTGVSQNPRHKITKRGQNVTFRCDPISEHNRLYWYRQTLGQGPEFLTYFQNEAQLEKSRLLSDRFSAERPKGSFSTLEIQRTEQGDSAMYLCASRGSNEQFFGPGTRLTVL.

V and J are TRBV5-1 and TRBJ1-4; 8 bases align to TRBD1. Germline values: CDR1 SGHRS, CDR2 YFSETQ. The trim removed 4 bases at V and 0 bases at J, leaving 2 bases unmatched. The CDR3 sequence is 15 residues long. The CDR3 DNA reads TGCGCCAGCAGCGGGACAGGCGCAACTAATGAAAAACTGTTTTTT. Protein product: CASSGTGATNEKLFF.

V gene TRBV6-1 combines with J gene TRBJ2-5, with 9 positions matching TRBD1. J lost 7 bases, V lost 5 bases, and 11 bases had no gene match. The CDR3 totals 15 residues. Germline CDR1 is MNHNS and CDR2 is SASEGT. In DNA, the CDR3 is TGTGCCAGCAGTCCCCTGGACAGGGGTGAGGGGACCCAGTACTTC. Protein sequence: CASSPLDRGEGTQYF.

CDR3 in amino acids: CASSYLAGTGFHEQYF. The CDR3 DNA is TGTGCCAGCAGTTACCTAGCTGGGACAGGGTTCCACGAGCAGTACTTC. The chain employs TRBV6-5 and TRBJ2-7; 9 bases fit TRBD1. With 2 bases clipped from V and 5 bases from J, the junction kept 10 bases outside the gene matches. The length of the CDR3 is 16 residues. The germline gives CDR1 MNHEY, CDR2 SVGAGI.

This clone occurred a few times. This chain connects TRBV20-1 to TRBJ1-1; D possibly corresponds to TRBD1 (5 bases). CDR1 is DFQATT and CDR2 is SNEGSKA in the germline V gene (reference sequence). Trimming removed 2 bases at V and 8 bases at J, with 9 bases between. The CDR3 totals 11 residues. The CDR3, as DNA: TGCAGTGCTAGAATAGGGGTGGAAGCTTTCTTT. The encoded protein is CSARIGVEAFF.

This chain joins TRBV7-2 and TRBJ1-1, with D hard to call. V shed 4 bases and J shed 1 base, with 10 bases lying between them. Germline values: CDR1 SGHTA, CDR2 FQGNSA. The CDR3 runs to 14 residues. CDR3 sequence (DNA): TGTGCCAGCAGCTCTCGTAAGGGGAACACTGAAGCTTTCTTT. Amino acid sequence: CASSSRKGNTEAFF. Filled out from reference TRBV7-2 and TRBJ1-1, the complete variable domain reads GAGVSQSPSNKVTEKGKDVELRCDPISGHTALYWYRQSLGQGLEFLIYFQGNSAPDKSGLPSDRFSAERTGGSVSTLTIQRTQQEDSAVYLCASSSRKGNTEAFFGQGTRLTVV.

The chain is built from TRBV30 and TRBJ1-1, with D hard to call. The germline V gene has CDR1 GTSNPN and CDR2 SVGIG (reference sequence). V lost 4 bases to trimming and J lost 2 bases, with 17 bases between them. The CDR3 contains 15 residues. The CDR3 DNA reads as TGTGCCTGGAATACCTGGGAGGTAATAAACACTGAAGCTTTCTTT. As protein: CAWNTWEVINTEAFF. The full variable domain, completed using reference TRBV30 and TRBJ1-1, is SQTIHQWPATLVQPVGSPLSLECTVEGTSNPNLYWYRQAAGRGLQLLFYSVGIGQISSEVPQNLSASRPQDRQFILSSKKLLLSDSGFYLCAWNTWEVINTEAFFGQGTRLTVV.

This chain's CDR3 is CAGRQGVANSPLHF. In DNA, the CDR3 is TGTGCCGGAAGACAGGGGGTAGCGAATTCACCCCTCCACTTT. The chain is built from TRBV30 and TRBJ1-6; 9 nucleotides align to TRBD1. V lost 8 bases, J lost 7 bases, and 9 bases stayed unmatched. The CDR3 sequence is 14 residues long. Germline CDR1 is GTSNPN and CDR2 is SVGIG (reference sequence).

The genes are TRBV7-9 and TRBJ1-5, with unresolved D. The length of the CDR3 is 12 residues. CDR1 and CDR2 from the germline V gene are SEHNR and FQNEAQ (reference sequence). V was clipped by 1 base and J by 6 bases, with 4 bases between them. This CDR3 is CASSLGTQPQHF. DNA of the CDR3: TGTGCCAGCAGCTTAGGGACTCAGCCCCAGCATTTT.

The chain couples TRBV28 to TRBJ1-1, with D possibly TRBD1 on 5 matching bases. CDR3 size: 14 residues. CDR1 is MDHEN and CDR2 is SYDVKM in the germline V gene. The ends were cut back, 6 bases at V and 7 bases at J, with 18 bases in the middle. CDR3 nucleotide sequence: TGTGCCAGCAGGTCCCAGGGCACAATGGGTGAAGCTTTCTTT. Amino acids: CASRSQGTMGEAFF.

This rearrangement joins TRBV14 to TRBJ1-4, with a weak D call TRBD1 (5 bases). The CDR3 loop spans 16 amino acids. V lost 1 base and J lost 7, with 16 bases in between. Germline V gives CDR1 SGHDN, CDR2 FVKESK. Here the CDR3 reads CASSQAIAGYSEKLFF. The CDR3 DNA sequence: TGTGCCAGCAGCCAAGCGATAGCAGGGTATAGTGAAAAACTGTTTTTT. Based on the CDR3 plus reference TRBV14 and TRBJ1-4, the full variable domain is EAGVTQFPSHSVIEKGQTVTLRCDPISGHDNLYWYRRVMGKEIKFLLHFVKESKQDESGMPNNRFLAERTGGTYSTLKVQPAELEDSGVYFCASSQAIAGYSEKLFFGSGTQLSVL.

CDR3 bases: TGTGCCAGCAGCGTAGGAGCGAGAACAGATACGCAGTATTTT. The encoded protein is CASSVGARTDTQYF. The rearrangement uses TRBV9 and TRBJ2-3; D is ambiguous. The germline V gene has CDR1 SGDLS and CDR2 YYNGEE. The CDR3 is made up of 14 amino acids. V lost 0 bases and J 3 bases, leaving 8 bases between the germline ends.

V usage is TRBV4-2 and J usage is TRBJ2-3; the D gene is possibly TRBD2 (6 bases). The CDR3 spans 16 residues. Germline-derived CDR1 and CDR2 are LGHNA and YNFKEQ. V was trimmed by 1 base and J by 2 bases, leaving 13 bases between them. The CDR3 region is CASSQVLARATDTQYF. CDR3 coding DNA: TGTGCCAGCAGCCAAGTTCTAGCGAGGGCCACAGATACGCAGTATTTT.

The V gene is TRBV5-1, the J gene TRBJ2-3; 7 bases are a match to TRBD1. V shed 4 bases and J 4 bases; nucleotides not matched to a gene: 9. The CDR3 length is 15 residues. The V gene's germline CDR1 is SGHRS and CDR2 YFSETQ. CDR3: CASSGTTGFADTQYF. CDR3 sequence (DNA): TGCGCCAGCAGCGGCACGACAGGGTTTGCAGATACGCAGTATTTT.

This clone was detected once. The CDR3 sequence: CASSDNPGQGTYGYTF. In DNA, the CDR3 is TGCGCCAGCAGCGATAATCCGGGACAGGGGACCTATGGCTACACCTTC. The chain carries TRBV5-1 and TRBJ1-2; TRBD1 matches 10 bases. There are 16 residues in the CDR3. CDR1 SGHRS and CDR2 YFSETQ come from the germline V gene. Germline trimming cut 4 bases from V and 4 bases from J; bases unmatched to any gene: 10.

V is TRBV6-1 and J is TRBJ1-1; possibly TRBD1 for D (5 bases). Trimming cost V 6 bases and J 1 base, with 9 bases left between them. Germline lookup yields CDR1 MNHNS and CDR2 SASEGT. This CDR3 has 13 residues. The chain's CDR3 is CASRGGRNTEAFF. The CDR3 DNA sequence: TGTGCCAGCAGGGGGGGTCGGAACACTGAAGCTTTCTTT.

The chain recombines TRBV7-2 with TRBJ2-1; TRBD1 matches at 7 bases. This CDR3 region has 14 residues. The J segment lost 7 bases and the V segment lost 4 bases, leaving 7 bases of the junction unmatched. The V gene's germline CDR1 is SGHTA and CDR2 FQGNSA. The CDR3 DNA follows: TGTGCCAGCAGCTCGCCGGGACAGCATAATGAGCAGTTCTTC. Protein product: CASSSPGQHNEQFF.

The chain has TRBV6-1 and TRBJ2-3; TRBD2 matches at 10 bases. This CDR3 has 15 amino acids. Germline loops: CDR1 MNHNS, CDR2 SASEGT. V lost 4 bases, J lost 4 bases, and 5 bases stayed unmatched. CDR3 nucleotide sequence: TGTGCCAGCAGTGGAGCGGGGGGGTTGTCAGATACGCAGTATTTT. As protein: CASSGAGGLSDTQYF.

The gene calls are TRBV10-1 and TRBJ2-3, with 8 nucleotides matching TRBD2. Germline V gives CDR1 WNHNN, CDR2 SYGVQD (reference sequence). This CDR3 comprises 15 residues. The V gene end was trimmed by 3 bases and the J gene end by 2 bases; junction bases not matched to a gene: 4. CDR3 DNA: TGCGCCAGCAGTGATCCGGGGGGGAACACAGATACGCAGTATTTT. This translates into CASSDPGGNTDTQYF.

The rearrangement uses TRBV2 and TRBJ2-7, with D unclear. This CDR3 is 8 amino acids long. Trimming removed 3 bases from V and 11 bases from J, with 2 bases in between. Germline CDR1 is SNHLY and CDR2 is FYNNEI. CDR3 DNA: TGTGCCAGCAGTGAGAAGTACTTC. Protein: CASSEKYF.

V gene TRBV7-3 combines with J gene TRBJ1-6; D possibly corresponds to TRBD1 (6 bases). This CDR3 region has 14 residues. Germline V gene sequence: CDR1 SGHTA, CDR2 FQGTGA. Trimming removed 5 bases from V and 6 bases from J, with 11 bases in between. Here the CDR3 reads CASSLDRFNSPLHF. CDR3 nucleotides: TGTGCCAGCAGCCTGGACAGATTTAATTCACCCCTCCACTTT.

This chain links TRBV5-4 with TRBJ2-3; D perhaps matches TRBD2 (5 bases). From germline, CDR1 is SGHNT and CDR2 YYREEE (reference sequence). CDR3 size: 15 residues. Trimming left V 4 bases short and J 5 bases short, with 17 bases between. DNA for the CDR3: TGTGCCAGCAGCCCATCGCAGGCCGGGGTAGATACGCAGTATTTT. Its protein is CASSPSQAGVDTQYF. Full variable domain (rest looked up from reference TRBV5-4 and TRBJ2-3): ETGVTQSPTHLIKTRGQQVTLRCSSQSGHNTVSWYQQALGQGPQFIFQYYREEENGRGNFPPRFSGLQFPNYSSELNVNALELDDSALYLCASSPSQAGVDTQYFGPGTRLTVL.

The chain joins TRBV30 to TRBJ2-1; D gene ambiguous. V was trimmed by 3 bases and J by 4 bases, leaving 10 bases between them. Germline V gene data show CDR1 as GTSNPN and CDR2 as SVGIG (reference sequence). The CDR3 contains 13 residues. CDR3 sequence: CAWRGGRYNEQFF. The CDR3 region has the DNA TGTGCCTGGAGGGGCGGAAGATACAATGAGCAGTTCTTC.

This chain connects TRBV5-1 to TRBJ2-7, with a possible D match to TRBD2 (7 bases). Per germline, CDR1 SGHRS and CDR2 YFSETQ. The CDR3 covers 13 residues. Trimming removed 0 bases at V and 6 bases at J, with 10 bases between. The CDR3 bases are TGCGCCAGCAGCTTGGTGGGGGGGCGCGAGCAGTACTTC. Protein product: CASSLVGGREQYF.

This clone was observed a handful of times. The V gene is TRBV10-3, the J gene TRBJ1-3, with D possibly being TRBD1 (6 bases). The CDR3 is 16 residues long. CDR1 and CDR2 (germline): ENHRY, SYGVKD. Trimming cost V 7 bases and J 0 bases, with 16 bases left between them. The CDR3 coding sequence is TGTGCCATCACCCACCCGAGACAGGACTCTGGAAACACCATATATTTT. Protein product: CAITHPRQDSGNTIYF.